The 27 T cell receptor beta chains below were found in one sample sequenced in a study of T cell responses to AZD1222 COVID-19 vaccine. Using immunoSEQ multiplex PCR, the repertoire was profiled, and TCRdb retains in-frame clones only, with some absent. The sample gives roughly 100,000 clones, approximately 84% of which show up once; approximately 15% is in the top ten. Source: peripheral blood, taken 28 days after the second AZD1222 dose. The receptors derive from an adult who received the AZD1222 COVID-19 vaccine.

V gene TRBV19 combines with J gene TRBJ1-3; D perhaps matches TRBD1 (6 bases). There are 14 residues in the CDR3. The V gene's germline CDR1 is LNHDA and CDR2 SQIVND (reference sequence). V lost 5 bases and J 4 bases, leaving 12 bases between the germline ends. The CDR3: CASSAQGYGNTIYF. As DNA, the CDR3 is TGTGCCAGTAGTGCACAGGGATACGGAAACACCATATATTTT.

The chain links TRBV9 to TRBJ1-2; D not resolved. The CDR3 consists of 15 residues. CDR1 and CDR2 from the germline V gene are SGDLS and YYNGEE. The V end lost 2 bases, the J end lost 5 bases, and 16 bases lay between the germline ends. The DNA for the CDR3 is TGTGCCAGCAGCGTTGGGCAGAAATCCGGATATGGCTACACCTTC. It codes for CASSVGQKSGYGYTF. The complete variable domain, with remaining parts taken from reference TRBV9 and TRBJ1-2, reads DSGVTQTPKHLITATGQRVTLRCSPRSGDLSVYWYQQSLDQGLQFLIQYYNGEERAKGNILERFSAQQFPDLHSELNLSSLELGDSALYFCASSVGQKSGYGYTFGSGTRLTVV.

The chain employs TRBV6-5 and TRBJ2-1; 7 nucleotides agree with TRBD1. The CDR3 sequence is 15 residues long. Germline V CDR1 and CDR2: MNHEY, SVGAGI. The trim removed 4 bases at V and 6 bases at J, leaving 9 bases unmatched. The DNA of the CDR3 is TGTGCCAGCAGTTTCGGGATACAGGGGTCCAATGAGCAGTTCTTC. It codes for CASSFGIQGSNEQFF.

In its sample, this clone was seen once. The V gene is TRBV24-1, the J gene TRBJ2-3, with D maybe TRBD2 (5 bases). Germline V gene lookup returns CDR1 KGHDR and CDR2 SFDVKD. The CDR3 covers 13 residues. V lost 5 bases to trimming and J lost 5 bases, with 10 bases between them. The CDR3 sequence is CATSGSAGDTQYF. In DNA form, the CDR3 reads TGTGCCACCAGTGGGTCGGCGGGAGATACGCAGTATTTT.

The chain uses TRBV3-1 (or the pseudogene TRBV3-2) and TRBJ2-1, with D possibly being TRBD1 or TRBD2 (5 bases each). Deletions cut 0 bases from V and 2 bases from J, with 11 bases between. This CDR3 is built from 16 residues. Germline V gene lookup returns CDR1 LGHDT and CDR2 YNNKEL (reference sequence). In DNA form, the CDR3 reads TGTGCCAGCAGCCAAGAATCACGGGGCACCTACAATGAGCAGTTCTTC. Its translation: CASSQESRGTYNEQFF.

V gene TRBV6-6 combines with J gene TRBJ1-5; tentatively, D is TRBD1 (5 bases). The CDR3 has 17 residues. Germline V CDR1 and CDR2: MNHNY, SVGAGI (reference sequence). The germline V and J ends were trimmed by 5 bases and 5 bases, with 22 bases remaining between them. CDR3 sequence reads: CASSPRGGWNIDQPQHF. For the CDR3, the DNA is TGTGCCAGCAGTCCTCGGGGGGGGTGGAATATTGATCAGCCCCAGCATTTT.

V usage is TRBV11-2 and J usage is TRBJ1-6; possibly TRBD1 for D (6 bases). This CDR3 spans 16 amino acids. Deletions cut 5 bases from V and 9 bases from J, with 20 bases between. CDR1 is SGHAT and CDR2 is FQNNGV in the germline V gene. The CDR3 DNA follows: TGTGCCAGCAGCCCCAGGGGTCGGCTGGTAGCTTCACCCCTCCACTTT. It specifies CASSPRGRLVASPLHF.

The J gene is TRBJ2-3, the V gene TRBV12-3 or TRBV12-4; tentatively, D is TRBD2 (5 bases). The CDR3 runs to 13 residues. V lost 0 bases and J 10 bases, leaving 11 bases between the germline ends. The CDR3 DNA sequence: TGTGCCAGCAGTTTAGCGTCGACGGGGTCGCAGTATTTT. It encodes CASSLASTGSQYF.

This sequence joins TRBV27 and TRBJ2-2; D is perhaps TRBD1 (6 bases). This CDR3 contains 15 residues. The V gene's germline CDR1 is MNHEY and CDR2 SMNVEV (reference sequence). Deletions cut 7 bases from V and 5 bases from J, with 17 bases between. CDR3 in DNA: TGTGCCAGCAAGCAAGGGGGTGCCGGGACCGGGGAGCTGTTTTTT. Its protein product is CASKQGGAGTGELFF.

This sequence joins TRBV27 and TRBJ2-7; possible D gene TRBD1, 5 bases. The CDR3 contains 14 residues. Trimming shortened V by 7 bases and J by 2 bases, and 15 bases separated the two germline ends. CDR1 and CDR2 from the germline V gene are MNHEY and SMNVEV (reference sequence). This chain's CDR3 is CASKFRALAYEQYF. The CDR3 region has the DNA TGTGCCAGCAAGTTCAGGGCGTTGGCCTACGAGCAGTACTTC.

The chain has TRBV19 and TRBJ1-3, with no clear D. V lost 6 bases and J lost 4, with 16 bases in between. The V gene's germline CDR1 is LNHDA and CDR2 SQIVND (reference sequence). The CDR3 has 15 residues. The CDR3 here is CASRSDPGLGNTIYF. CDR3 in DNA: TGTGCCAGTAGATCGGACCCCGGGCTCGGAAACACCATATATTTT.

This rearrangement joins TRBV6-5 to TRBJ1-1, with D perhaps matching TRBD1 (6 bases). CDR3 length equals 14 residues. Germline CDR1 MNHEY, CDR2 SVGAGI. The V and J ends lost 5 bases and 5 bases respectively, with 15 bases between them. The DNA for the CDR3 is TGTGCCAGCAGTACTCGGCAGGGGAGAACTGAAGCTTTCTTT. Protein product: CASSTRQGRTEAFF.

The chain recombines TRBV7-9 with TRBJ2-7; D gene uncertain. The CDR3 has 11 residues. CDR1 SEHNR and CDR2 FQNEAQ come from the germline V gene (reference sequence). V was cut by 8 bases and J by 1 base, with 6 bases left in between. The CDR3 sequence: CASSVSYEQYF. The CDR3 nucleotides read TGTGCCAGCTCCGTATCCTACGAGCAGTACTTC.

The chain joins TRBV7-3 to TRBJ2-1; tentatively, D is TRBD1 (6 bases). This CDR3 contains 16 residues. V was cut by 3 bases and J by 0 bases, with 12 bases left in between. Germline CDR1 and CDR2: SGHTA and FQGTGA. The CDR3 is CASSLAGTHSYNEQFF. The DNA of the CDR3 is TGTGCCAGCAGCTTGGCCGGGACACACTCCTACAATGAGCAGTTCTTC.

This sequence joins TRBV5-6 and TRBJ1-2; TRBD1 matches at 8 bases. Germline CDR1 SGHDT, CDR2 YYEEEE. V gave up 4 bases and J gave up 4 bases; unmatched junction bases: 18. The CDR3 runs to 18 residues. For the CDR3, the DNA is TGTGCCAGCAGCCCCCAGAGACAGGGGAGGGATTTTGGCTATGGCTACACCTTC. As protein: CASSPQRQGRDFGYGYTF.

The V and J genes are TRBV5-1 and TRBJ2-3; D possibly corresponds to TRBD2 (5 bases). Germline V gene sequence: CDR1 SGHRS, CDR2 YFSETQ. Between the trimmed V and J ends, which lost 1 base and 4 bases, there was a span of 13 bases. The CDR3 consists of 15 residues. CDR3 sequence: CASSLSGVRADTQYF. DNA for the CDR3: TGCGCCAGCAGCTTGTCCGGGGTAAGGGCAGATACGCAGTATTTT.

Concerning this clone: In the same sample, other DNA sequences code for this CDR3. V is TRBV10-3 and J is TRBJ2-7; D gene unclear. Trimming removed 6 bases from V and 3 bases from J, with 6 bases in between. CDR1 is ENHRY and CDR2 is SYGVKD in the germline V gene. The CDR3 covers 11 residues. The CDR3 DNA follows: TGTGCCATCAGGACAAGCTACGAGCAGTACTTC. It is translated as CAIRTSYEQYF.

The chain is built from TRBV19 and TRBJ2-7; D tentatively fits TRBD1 or TRBD2 (5 bases each). This CDR3 comprises 15 residues. The germline gives CDR1 LNHDA, CDR2 SQIVND (reference sequence). Trimming removed 6 bases from V and 0 bases from J, with 15 bases in between. The CDR3: CASSRGQGPSYEQYF. CDR3 bases: TGTGCCAGTAGCCGCGGGCAGGGCCCCTCCTACGAGCAGTACTTC. Based on the CDR3 plus reference TRBV19 and TRBJ2-7, the full variable domain is DGGITQSPKYLFRKEGQNVTLSCEQNLNHDAMYWYRQDPGQGLRLIYYSQIVNDFQKGDIAEGYSVSREKKESFPLTVTSAQKNPTAFYLCASSRGQGPSYEQYFGPGTRLTVT.

This clone was found once. The V gene is TRBV5-4, the J gene TRBJ2-1; D is unresolved. Germline CDR1 reads SGHNT; CDR2 reads YYREEE (reference sequence). The CDR3 totals 13 residues. The germline V and J ends were trimmed by 2 bases and 8 bases, with 11 bases remaining between them. CDR3: CASSFIGSHEQFF. As DNA, the CDR3 is TGTGCCAGCAGCTTTATAGGGTCGCATGAGCAGTTCTTC.

This chain links TRBV11-2 with TRBJ2-5; 7 bases are a match to TRBD2. V shed 4 bases and J 7 bases; nucleotides not matched to a gene: 15. Germline V gene lookup returns CDR1 SGHAT and CDR2 FQNNGV. The CDR3 sequence is 16 residues long. The CDR3 DNA is TGTGCCAGCAGCTCAATTGGGGAGGGGTTTGGAGGGACCCAGTACTTC. This codes for CASSSIGEGFGGTQYF.

The CDR3 DNA reads TGCGCCAGCAGCCCGCTCGGACAGCTCAATCAGCCCCAGCATTTT. Protein sequence: CASSPLGQLNQPQHF. The chain has TRBV4-1 and TRBJ1-5; TRBD1 is a possible D gene (6 bases). V lost 4 bases to trimming and J lost 3 bases, with 13 bases between them. CDR1 is MGHRA, CDR2 YSYEKL, per germline. This CDR3 is 15 amino acids long.

The rearrangement uses TRBV7-2 and TRBJ2-1; a possible D gene is TRBD2 (6 bases). The germline CDR1 and CDR2 sequences are SGHTA and FQGNSA. V lost 2 bases to trimming and J lost 8 bases, with 16 bases between them. The CDR3 totals 15 residues. The CDR3 nucleotides are TGTGCCAGCAGCTTATGGGCAGGAGCGGGCCATGAGCAGTTCTTC. This sequence encodes CASSLWAGAGHEQFF.

As for this clone: An end of the junction differs from the germline gene, which may be a read error. V is TRBV7-8 and J is TRBJ1-5; D ambiguous. The CDR3 loop spans 12 amino acids. Germline V lookup: CDR1 SGHVS, CDR2 FQNEAQ. This CDR3 reads CASSLADQTQHF. CDR3 coding DNA: TGTGCCAGCAGCTTAGCTGATCAGACCCAGCATTTT.

CDR3 protein: CASSEWTENSNQPQHF. CDR3 bases: TGTGCCAGCAGTGAGTGGACAGAAAACAGCAATCAGCCCCAGCATTTT. This chain connects TRBV6-1 to TRBJ1-5; D is possibly TRBD1 (6 bases). Germline V gene sequence: CDR1 MNHNS, CDR2 SASEGT. This CDR3 has 16 amino acids. The V end was cut by 3 bases, the J end by 1 base, with 13 bases between.

The gene calls are TRBV9 and TRBJ1-1; D perhaps matches TRBD1 (5 bases). Germline V CDR1 and CDR2: SGDLS, YYNGEE. V gave up 0 bases and J gave up 3 bases, with 18 bases separating them. The CDR3 consists of 17 residues. Written as DNA, the CDR3 is TGTGCCAGCAGCGTAGGTTTGACAGCCTTGGGGGACACTGAAGCTTTCTTT. Its protein is CASSVGLTALGDTEAFF. Full variable domain (rest looked up from reference TRBV9 and TRBJ1-1): DSGVTQTPKHLITATGQRVTLRCSPRSGDLSVYWYQQSLDQGLQFLIQYYNGEERAKGNILERFSAQQFPDLHSELNLSSLELGDSALYFCASSVGLTALGDTEAFFGQGTRLTVV.

This clone was found many times. The chain couples TRBV7-3 to TRBJ1-5, with a possible D match to TRBD1 (5 bases). Looked up from germline, CDR1 is SGHTA and CDR2 is FQGTGA. Trimming stripped 5 bases from V and 2 bases from J, with 7 bases between. The CDR3 is 13 residues long. The CDR3 DNA reads as TGTGCCAGCAGCGAGACAGGCAATCAGCCCCAGCATTTT. Amino acids: CASSETGNQPQHF.

This chain connects TRBV19 to TRBJ1-4; a possible D gene is TRBD1 (6 bases). The CDR3 is 15 residues long. CDR1 and CDR2 (germline): LNHDA, SQIVND (reference sequence). The ends were cut back, 4 bases at V and 2 bases at J, with 11 bases in the middle. CDR3 coding DNA: TGTGCCAGTAGTAACGGACAGATCACTAATGAAAAACTGTTTTTT. Translation: CASSNGQITNEKLFF.